The rows below give T cell receptor beta chains drawn from one sample of a study of cytomegalovirus exposure and HLA in healthy donors. Clones were sequenced by immunoSEQ multiplex PCR, and TCRdb holds only the in-frame ones, with some missing. In the table there are 150,000 to 250,000 clones, 75% to 85% of which are singletons. The sample taken for sequencing was PBMCs. The receptors shown here come from a woman aged 45 to 65 in good health and CMV-seronegative. Each CDR3 is given with its conserved first and last residue. A D gene is named only where the DNA matches it firmly. The size of a clone is reported for some rows only, either as once, few or many, or as a class for expanded clones.

>TRBV7-6|NA|TRBD1|TRBJ1-2
TGTGCCAGCAGCTTAGAGTCAGGGGGCCACTATGGCTACACCTTC
CASSLESGGHYGYTF
>TRBV6-1|NA|NA|TRBJ2-7
TGTGCCAGCACCCGGGGTTACGAGCAGTACTTC
CASTRGYEQYF
>TRBV6-1|NA|NA|TRBJ2-3
TGTGCCAGCAGAGGGCAGGGCGGCCCAGATACGCAGTATTTT
CASRGQGGPDTQYF
>TRBV28|NA|TRBD2|TRBJ2-5
TGTGCCAGCAGTTTAGAACTAGCGGAAGAGACCCAGTACTTC
CASSLELAEETQYF
>TRBV28|NA|NA|TRBJ1-5
TGTGCCAGCAGTCTTACAGACGCCCGGCGGCCCCAGCATTTT
CASSLTDARRPQHF
>TRBV18|NA|TRBD2|TRBJ2-1
TGTGCCAGCTCCATCTTAGCGGGAGAAGGCGGAGAGCAGTTCTTC
CASSILAGEGGEQFF
>TRBV18|NA|TRBD1|TRBJ1-5
TGTGCCAGCTCACGGCAACGACCTGAACAGGGGAGGATGCCGGATCAGCCCCAGCATTTT
CASSRQRPEQGRMPDQPQHF
>TRBV29-1|once|TRBD2|TRBJ2-3
TGCAGCGTTGAGGGAGTAGCGGGAGGTATTCCAGATACGCAGTATTTT
CSVEGVAGGIPDTQYF
>TRBV13|NA|TRBD1|TRBJ1-5
TGTGCCAGCAGTTCCGGGACAGGCCTCAATCAGCCCCAGCATTTT
CASSSGTGLNQPQHF
>TRBV6-5|few|NA|TRBJ2-7
TGTGCCAGCAGTGAAGACCCTGCGCGGGACGAGCAGTACTTC
CASSEDPARDEQYF
>TRBV9|once|TRBD2|TRBJ2-3
TGTGCCAGCAGCGTACAGGCGGGGGGAGATACGCAGTATTTT
CASSVQAGGDTQYF
>TRBV19|NA|NA|TRBJ2-5
TGTGCCAGTCAACGCGAGGGCGCGGGGGAGACCCAGTACTTC
CASQREGAGETQYF
>TRBV7-9|NA|TRBD2|TRBJ2-1
TGTGCCAGCACCTTAAGGGCTAGCGGGAATGAGCAGTTCTTC
CASTLRASGNEQFF
>TRBV5-1|NA|NA|TRBJ2-1
TGCGCCAGCAGCTTGGGGCATGAGCAGTTCTTC
CASSLGHEQFF
>TRBV10-2|NA|NA|TRBJ2-7
TGCGCCGGGGGGGCTCCGGAGCAGTACTTC
CAGGAPEQYF
>TRBV9|NA|TRBD1|TRBJ2-7
TGTGCCAGCAGCCCAGGGGACAGCCGCTACGAGCAGTACTTC
CASSPGDSRYEQYF
>TRBV19|NA|TRBD1|TRBJ1-2
TGTGCCAGTAACCCGGACAGGGCGGCCTATGGCTACACCTTC
CASNPDRAAYGYTF
>TRBV7-5|NA|NA|TRBJ2-2
TGTGTCAGAATCACCCAGACAGAGGTTTCGGGGGAGCTGTTTTTT
CVRITQTEVSGELFF
>TRBV7-9|NA|TRBD1|TRBJ1-2
TGTGCCAGCAGCCCCGGGACAGGGGTTAAAGGCTACACCTTC
CASSPGTGVKGYTF
>TRBV19|NA|NA|TRBJ2-7
TGTGCCAGTAGGCCCTACGAGCAGTACTTC
CASRPYEQYF
>TRBV19|NA|TRBD1|TRBJ1-5
TGTGCCAGTGGACAGGGCTATCAGCCCCAGCATTTT
CASGQGYQPQHF
>TRBV10-3|NA|TRBD2|TRBJ2-4
TGTGCCATCAGTGATGCGCTAGCGGGACCGAAAAACATTCAGTACTTC
CAISDALAGPKNIQYF
>TRBV18|NA|NA|TRBJ1-4
TGTGCCAGCTCACCACTAGCAACTAATGAAAAACTGTTTTTT
CASSPLATNEKLFF
>TRBV7-9|NA|NA|TRBJ2-1
TGTGCCAGCAGCTTAGCAGCCATATGGGGCGATGAGCAGTTCTTC
CASSLAAIWGDEQFF
>TRBV7-9|NA|TRBD2|TRBJ2-7
TGTGCCAGCAGCTTAGACAGGACTAGGGAGCAGTACTTC
CASSLDRTREQYF
>TRBV7-9|NA|NA|TRBJ2-1
TGTTCCAGCAGCTCGCTAGCGACTCGCCCCTACAATGAGCAGTTCTTC
CSSSSLATRPYNEQFF